This is a list of T cell receptor beta chains from one sample in a study of technical replicates of blood from four donors. Repertoires were generated with immunoSEQ multiplex PCR, while TCRdb's copy carries only in-frame clones and drops some. The sample shows approximately 100,000 clones, 90% to 96% of them seen only once. The source material was T cells isolated from PBMCs. These receptors came from a human donor in good health. Both conserved end residues are part of each CDR3. The D gene is left open where the match is weak. The listing skips clone size in some rows; elsewhere it reads once, few, many or a size class.

clone size: .
V gene: TRBV11-2
D gene: TRBD1
J gene: TRBJ2-7
CDR3 protein: CASSLDPGQTYEQYF
CDR3 DNA: TGTGCCAGCAGCTTAGACCCGGGACAGACTTACGAGCAGTACTTC

clone size: .
V gene: TRBV19
D gene: TRBD2
J gene: TRBJ2-2
CDR3 protein: CASSTLAGSNTGELFF
CDR3 DNA: TGTGCCAGTAGTACCTTAGCGGGATCGAACACCGGGGAGCTGTTTTTT

clone size: .
V gene: TRBV28
D gene: .
J gene: TRBJ1-2
CDR3 protein: CASRLTGDYGYTF
CDR3 DNA: TGTGCCAGCAGGCTAACGGGAGACTATGGCTACACCTTC

clone size: .
V gene: TRBV29-1
D gene: .
J gene: TRBJ2-3
CDR3 protein: CSVEILASTDTQYF
CDR3 DNA: TGCAGCGTTGAAATCTTAGCGAGCACAGATACGCAGTATTTT

clone size: .
V gene: TRBV2
D gene: .
J gene: TRBJ2-5
CDR3 protein: CASSVGGGFRRETQYF
CDR3 DNA: TGTGCCAGCAGTGTAGGCGGAGGATTCCGGAGGGAGACCCAGTACTTC

clone size: .
V gene: TRBV7-9
D gene: .
J gene: TRBJ2-3
CDR3 protein: CASSPGTRSHLSTDTQYF
CDR3 DNA: TGTGCCAGCAGCCCAGGGACAAGGTCCCACCTTAGCACAGATACGCAGTATTTT

clone size: .
V gene: TRBV4-2
D gene: .
J gene: TRBJ1-1
CDR3 protein: CASSQEARDTEAFF
CDR3 DNA: TGTGCCAGCAGCCAAGAAGCTCGGGACACTGAAGCTTTCTTT

clone size: .
V gene: TRBV7-2
D gene: .
J gene: TRBJ2-1
CDR3 protein: CASSLGTEYNEQFF
CDR3 DNA: TGTGCCAGCAGCTTAGGGACAGAGTACAATGAGCAGTTCTTC

clone size: .
V gene: TRBV28
D gene: .
J gene: TRBJ1-2
CDR3 protein: CACSPGSPFYGYTF
CDR3 DNA: TGTGCCTGCAGCCCAGGGTCGCCATTCTATGGCTACACCTTC

clone size: .
V gene: TRBV6-6
D gene: TRBD1
J gene: TRBJ1-1
CDR3 protein: CASIRGTVNTEAFF
CDR3 DNA: TGTGCCAGCATTAGGGGGACAGTGAACACTGAAGCTTTCTTT

clone size: .
V gene: TRBV9
D gene: .
J gene: TRBJ2-2
CDR3 protein: CASSVFSSTLNTGELFF
CDR3 DNA: TGTGCCAGCAGCGTATTTTCTAGCACCTTGAACACCGGGGAGCTGTTTTTT

clone size: .
V gene: TRBV7-3
D gene: TRBD2
J gene: TRBJ2-1
CDR3 protein: CASSLRPLAGGKVDNEQFF
CDR3 DNA: TGTGCCAGCAGCTTAAGGCCGCTAGCGGGGGGTAAGGTCGACAATGAGCAGTTCTTC

clone size: .
V gene: TRBV11-1
D gene: .
J gene: TRBJ2-6
CDR3 protein: CASSFSLGSSGANVLTF
CDR3 DNA: TGTGCCAGCAGCTTTTCTCTGGGCAGCTCTGGGGCCAACGTCCTGACTTTC

clone size: .
V gene: TRBV5-4
D gene: TRBD2
J gene: TRBJ2-5
CDR3 protein: CASSFRRGSSSGWETQYF
CDR3 DNA: TGTGCCAGCAGCTTCCGGAGGGGATCTAGTAGCGGGTGGGAGACCCAGTACTTC

clone size: once
V gene: TRBV4-1
D gene: TRBD1
J gene: TRBJ1-1
CDR3 protein: CASSGRDRTPRGEAFF
CDR3 DNA: TGCGCCAGCAGCGGCCGGGACAGGACCCCTCGAGGTGAAGCTTTCTTT

clone size: .
V gene: TRBV18
D gene: .
J gene: TRBJ2-6
CDR3 protein: CASSPEQSSGANVLTF
CDR3 DNA: TGTGCCAGCTCACCGGAACAGAGTTCTGGGGCCAACGTCCTGACTTTC

clone size: .
V gene: TRBV6-1
D gene: TRBD1
J gene: TRBJ2-6
CDR3 protein: CASSAGQGALSGANVLTF
CDR3 DNA: TGTGCCAGCAGTGCCGGACAGGGGGCTCTCTCTGGGGCCAACGTCCTGACTTTC

clone size: .
V gene: TRBV5-1
D gene: .
J gene: TRBJ1-3
CDR3 protein: CASSLEPGHPLTSGNTIYF
CDR3 DNA: TGCGCCAGCAGCTTGGAGCCGGGACACCCGCTCACCTCTGGAAACACCATATATTTT

clone size: .
V gene: TRBV27
D gene: .
J gene: TRBJ2-7
CDR3 protein: CASSPDRNYEQYF
CDR3 DNA: TGTGCCAGCAGTCCGGACAGAAACTACGAGCAGTACTTC

clone size: once
V gene: TRBV11-2
D gene: TRBD1
J gene: TRBJ2-7
CDR3 protein: CASSFTGGRNEQYF
CDR3 DNA: TGTGCCAGCAGCTTTACAGGGGGCCGAAACGAGCAGTACTTC

clone size: once
V gene: TRBV6-5
D gene: TRBD1
J gene: TRBJ1-2
CDR3 protein: CASSAGTASSYTF
CDR3 DNA: TGTGCCAGCAGCGCTGGGACAGCGAGTAGCTACACCTTC

clone size: .
V gene: TRBV2
D gene: .
J gene: TRBJ1-5
CDR3 protein: CAGRRDTNQPQHF
CDR3 DNA: TGTGCCGGCCGCCGGGACACCAATCAGCCCCAGCATTTT

clone size: .
V gene: TRBV28
D gene: .
J gene: TRBJ2-7
CDR3 protein: CASSSPRGEQYF
CDR3 DNA: TGTGCCAGCAGTTCCCCAAGAGGCGAGCAGTACTTC

clone size: .
V gene: TRBV5-1
D gene: .
J gene: TRBJ2-3
CDR3 protein: CASSLDRTTDTQYF
CDR3 DNA: TGCGCCAGCAGCTTGGACAGGACCACAGATACGCAGTATTTT

clone size: .
V gene: TRBV6-4
D gene: TRBD2
J gene: TRBJ2-1
CDR3 protein: CASSDGRGSHNEQFF
CDR3 DNA: TGTGCCAGCTCCGACGGGAGGGGGTCCCACAATGAGCAGTTCTTC

clone size: .
V gene: TRBV4-1
D gene: .
J gene: TRBJ1-5
CDR3 protein: CASSQGVFSGVDQPQHF
CDR3 DNA: TGCGCCAGCAGCCAAGGAGTATTTTCAGGGGTTGATCAGCCCCAGCATTTT

clone size: .
V gene: TRBV27
D gene: TRBD2
J gene: TRBJ2-7
CDR3 protein: CASSPLLAADYEQYF
CDR3 DNA: TGTGCCAGCAGTCCGCTACTAGCGGCAGACTACGAGCAGTACTTC

clone size: once
V gene: TRBV4-1
D gene: TRBD1
J gene: TRBJ1-2
CDR3 protein: CASSPRTGDNYGYTF
CDR3 DNA: TGCGCCAGCAGTCCAAGGACAGGGGATAACTATGGCTACACCTTC

clone size: .
V gene: TRBV4-1
D gene: .
J gene: TRBJ1-2
CDR3 protein: CASSQVAGANYGYTF
CDR3 DNA: TGCGCCAGCAGCCAAGTGGCAGGTGCTAACTATGGCTACACCTTC

clone size: .
V gene: TRBV6-1
D gene: TRBD1
J gene: TRBJ2-7
CDR3 protein: CASRAGTGWYEQYF
CDR3 DNA: TGTGCCAGCAGGGCCGGGACAGGGTGGTACGAGCAGTACTTC

clone size: once
V gene: TRBV9
D gene: TRBD2
J gene: TRBJ2-7
CDR3 protein: CASSAGLAGYYEQYF
CDR3 DNA: TGTGCCAGCAGCGCCGGACTAGCAGGGTACTACGAGCAGTACTTC

clone size: .
V gene: TRBV30
D gene: .
J gene: TRBJ1-1
CDR3 protein: CAWSVGGINLEAFF
CDR3 DNA: TGTGCCTGGAGTGTAGGGGGTATAAACCTTGAAGCTTTCTTT

clone size: .
V gene: TRBV5-4
D gene: TRBD2
J gene: TRBJ2-7
CDR3 protein: CASSQTSGWGHYEQYF
CDR3 DNA: TGTGCCAGCAGCCAAACTAGCGGGTGGGGGCACTACGAGCAGTACTTC

clone size: once
V gene: TRBV28
D gene: .
J gene: TRBJ2-7
CDR3 protein: CASSFPRQQQTYEQYF
CDR3 DNA: TGTGCCAGCAGTTTCCCGCGCCAGCAACAGACCTACGAGCAGTACTTC

clone size: once
V gene: TRBV18
D gene: .
J gene: TRBJ1-1
CDR3 protein: CASSPLPLRNTEAFF
CDR3 DNA: TGTGCCAGCTCACCACTCCCCCTCAGGAACACTGAAGCTTTCTTT